The 5 T cell receptor beta chains in this list originate from one sample, sequenced in a study of T-cell reconstitution after alpha-beta-depleted transplantation in children (dated by TCRdb to between 2015 and 2016). The library was produced with PCR. The listed sequencing device is Illumina HiSeq 2500. To normalize quantification of the TCRbeta repertoire, the TCR libraries were built with molecular barcoding that relied on unique molecular identifiers. In-frame beta chains were kept once TCRdb had trimmed the public reads at Q25 with fastp and called clones with MiXCR. CDR3 protein duplicates are merged, each entry listing the most common genes and DNA. A total of about 690,000 distinct CDR3 sequences appear in this sample, about 15% of them only once. The top ten clonotypes cover 1.1% of the sample. Sequencing was performed on PBMCs from the stem cell graft donor, taken from the stem cell graft. The receptors originated from a human donor who donated a stem cell graft to a child with acute myeloid leukemia.

CDR3 DNA: TGTGCCTGCCGGGGTAGCTCCTACAATGAGCAGTTCTTC. Its translation is CACRGSSYNEQFF. This sequence joins TRBV12-3 or TRBV12-4 and TRBJ2-1, with D possibly TRBD2 on 5 matching bases. The CDR3 is 13 amino acids. V lost 11 bases and J lost 0, with 11 bases in between.

At least ten counts were recorded for this clonotype. The CDR3 spells CSARGSGTYEQYV. In DNA, the CDR3 is TGCAGTGCTAGAGGATCCGGGACCTACGAGCAGTACGTC. The rearrangement uses TRBV20-1 and TRBJ2-7; tentative D call: TRBD2 (5 bases). Trimming removed 1 base from V and 2 bases from J, with 9 bases in between. This CDR3 has 13 amino acids. Per the germline V gene, CDR1 is DFQATT and CDR2 is SNEGSKA (reference sequence).

This clonotype has only a few counts. The chain employs TRBV27 and TRBJ1-2; D gene unclear. CDR1 and CDR2 from the germline V gene are MNHEY and SMNVEV (reference sequence). The CDR3 has 12 residues. The V and J ends lost 4 bases and 4 bases respectively, with 7 bases between them. For the CDR3, the DNA is TGTGCCAGCAGTTCGGACCTCTATGGCTACACCTTC. Protein: CASSSDLYGYTF.

This clonotype occurred many times. The gene calls are TRBV15 and TRBJ2-3, with D maybe TRBD1 (5 bases). CDR3 length: 14 residues. The germline V gene encodes CDR1 LNHNV and CDR2 YYDKDF (reference sequence). Trimming left V 1 base short and J 0 bases short, with 5 bases between. The CDR3 nucleotides are TGTGCCACCAGCAGAGGGACAAGCACAGATACGCAGTATTTT. Protein sequence: CATSRGTSTDTQYF. Full variable domain (missing parts from reference TRBV15 and TRBJ2-3): DAMVIQNPRYQVTQFGKPVTLSCSQTLNHNVMYWYQQKSSQAPKLLFHYYDKDFNNEADTPDNFQSRRPNTSFCFLDIRSPGLGDTAMYLCATSRGTSTDTQYFGPGTRLTVL.

This clonotype has more than one count but fewer than ten. The rearrangement joins TRBV20-1 to TRBJ2-7; tentatively, D is TRBD1 (6 bases). In germline, CDR1 is DFQATT, CDR2 SNEGSKA (reference sequence). The CDR3 covers 15 residues. The V end lost 0 bases, the J end lost 5 bases, and 17 bases lay between the germline ends. The CDR3 protein is CSARDWVRGIDEQYF. The CDR3 DNA sequence: TGCAGTGCTAGAGATTGGGTCAGGGGCATCGACGAGCAGTACTTC.